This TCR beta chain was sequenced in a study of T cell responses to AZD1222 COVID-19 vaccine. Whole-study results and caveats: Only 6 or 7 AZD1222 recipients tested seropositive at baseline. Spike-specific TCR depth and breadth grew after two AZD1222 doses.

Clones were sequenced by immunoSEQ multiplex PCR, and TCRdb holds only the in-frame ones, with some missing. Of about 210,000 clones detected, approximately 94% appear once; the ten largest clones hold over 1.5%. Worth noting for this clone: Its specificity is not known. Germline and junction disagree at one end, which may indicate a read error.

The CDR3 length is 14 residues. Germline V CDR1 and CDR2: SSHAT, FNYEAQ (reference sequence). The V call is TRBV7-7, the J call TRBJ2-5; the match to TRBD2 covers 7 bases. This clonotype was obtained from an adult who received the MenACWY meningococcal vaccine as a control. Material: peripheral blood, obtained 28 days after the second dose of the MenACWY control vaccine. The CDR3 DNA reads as TGTGCTAGCAGCTTGCGGGAGTCTCAAGAGACCCAGTACTTC. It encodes CASSLRESQETQYF.